Included here is one T cell receptor (beta chain) sequence, with context. The antigen remains unidentified. The data originate from a study of beta chain features in type 1 diabetes. Study as a whole: The samples had 100 million to 140 million sorted cells examined in all.

Reverse transcribing all isolated RNA meant expressed TCRB transcripts were sequenced. This table comes from immunoSEQ multiplex PCR, and its TCRdb copy is limited to in-frame clones, with some not included. The sample lists 150,000 or so clones, 6.5% to 10% occurring once. Sorted CD4+ subsets: naive, central memory, regulatory, stem cell-like memory (CD45RO/CCR7/CD25/CD127/CD95/CD27 panel). General study findings and limits: A moderate, significant TCRB CDR3 shortening appeared in type 1 diabetes across four CD4+ subsets. Small HLA sub-analyses could not settle whether HLA shapes TCRB rearrangement. Researchers cautioned that cDNA sequencing could over-represent cells with high TCR expression.

Germline V gene sequence: CDR1 SQVTM, CDR2 ANQGSEA. The CDR3 runs 14 residues. The ends lost 3 bases at V and 3 bases at J; junction bases unmatched: 3. The receptor comes from a woman between 18 and 30 years old with type 1 diabetes. Sequencing input: central memory CD4+ T cells from blood. This chain uses TRBV29-1 with TRBJ2-1; 9 bases are a match to TRBD1. The CDR3, as DNA: TGCAGCGTTGACGGGACAGGGTTCTACAATGAGCAGTTCTTC. Protein: CSVDGTGFYNEQFF.